This T cell receptor (beta chain) was sequenced in a study of T cell repertoires in cytomegalovirus infection. This clonotype was detected a few times. The antigen remains undetermined. This CDR3 has 15 amino acids. V lost 3 bases and J lost 3; bases outside the gene matches: 4. TCRdb analysed the reads with MiXCR anew, one entry per CDR3 protein. Among some 70,000 distinct CDR3 sequences listed, 22% were seen once. The sequencing input was PBMCs, sequenced either directly or after in vitro stimulation (not recorded which). The TCR was taken from a human donor in good health (CMV status not recorded). Some clones in this sample may be carry-over from other donors' samples. The V gene is TRBV12-3 or TRBV12-4, the J gene TRBJ2-3; TRBD2 matches at 9 bases. This CDR3 is CASSLSSGITDTQYF. CDR3 nucleotide sequence: TGTGCCAGCAGTTTGTCTAGCGGGATTACAGATACGCAGTATTTT.